This entry lists 14 T cell receptor beta chains sequenced from one sample in a study of shared clonotypes between healthy human individuals. Sequencing used immunoSEQ multiplex PCR; TCRdb keeps in-frame clones, though not all of them. The table includes 2 million to 2.5 million clones, 85% to 95% detected once. Sequences were obtained from naive CD4+ T cells from PBMCs. The subset is: CD45RA+ positively selected. These receptors were obtained from a man aged 18 to 29 in good health. Some clones in this sample may be carry-over from other donors' samples.

The CDR3 DNA is TGCGCCAGCAGCCAAGGACTAGGAAACACCGGGGAGCTGTTTTTT. This encodes CASSQGLGNTGELFF. V and J are TRBV5-1 and TRBJ2-2; TRBD2 agrees at 7 bases. Germline lookup yields CDR1 SGHRS and CDR2 YFSETQ. The CDR3 is 15 amino acids. J lost 2 bases, V lost 4 bases, and 5 bases had no gene match. Complete variable domain (other parts from reference TRBV5-1 and TRBJ2-2): KAGVTQTPRYLIKTRGQQVTLSCSPISGHRSVSWYQQTPGQGLQFLFEYFSETQRNKGNFPGRFSGRQFSNSRSEMNVSTLELGDSALYLCASSQGLGNTGELFFGEGSRLTVL.

V is TRBV30 and J is TRBJ2-3; no definite D call. V shed 1 base and J shed 1 base, with 6 bases lying between them. This CDR3 is 13 amino acids long. Germline CDR1 reads GTSNPN; CDR2 reads SVGIG (reference sequence). Here the CDR3 reads CAWSDQRTDTQYF. The CDR3 DNA is TGTGCCTGGAGTGACCAACGCACAGATACGCAGTATTTT.

This chain uses TRBV5-1 with TRBJ2-3; possibly TRBD2 for D (6 bases). The CDR3 loop spans 16 amino acids. The germline gives CDR1 SGHRS, CDR2 YFSETQ. The V gene lost 3 bases and the J gene lost 0 bases, with 14 bases spanning the gap. CDR3 protein: CASSSTGLPSTDTQYF. DNA of the CDR3: TGCGCCAGCAGCTCAACGGGACTTCCAAGCACAGATACGCAGTATTTT.

The V and J genes are TRBV5-1 and TRBJ2-1, with 7 bases lining up with TRBD1. This CDR3 is 16 amino acids long. Unmatched junction bases numbered 12, after V lost 4 bases and J lost 5 bases. Germline V gene lookup returns CDR1 SGHRS and CDR2 YFSETQ. The CDR3 sequence is CASSNNRGLDDNEQFF. CDR3 DNA sequence: TGCGCCAGCAGCAATAACAGGGGCCTCGATGACAATGAGCAGTTCTTC.

V usage is TRBV30 and J usage is TRBJ1-1; TRBD1 matches 10 bases. Germline lookup yields CDR1 GTSNPN and CDR2 SVGIG (reference sequence). This CDR3 is built from 14 residues. Trimming took 5 bases from V and 4 from J; bases not matched to a gene: 7. The CDR3 nucleotides are TGTGCCTGGGGTCGGGGACAGGGGAGCACTGAAGCTTTCTTT. Amino acid sequence: CAWGRGQGSTEAFF.

V usage is TRBV5-6 and J usage is TRBJ2-5; D possibly corresponds to TRBD1 (5 bases). CDR1 is SGHDT, CDR2 YYEEEE, per germline. CDR3 length: 16 amino acids. V lost 0 bases to trimming and J lost 7 bases, with 19 bases between them. The CDR3 nucleotides are TGTGCCAGCAGCTTGGCCTCAGGGCCCCAAGGCGGGACCCAGTACTTC. Translation: CASSLASGPQGGTQYF.

The CDR3 sequence: CASSYAGRAKETQYF. The CDR3 region has the DNA TGTGCCAGCAGTTACGCCGGCAGGGCGAAGGAGACCCAGTACTTC. V and J are TRBV6-6 and TRBJ2-5, with D possibly being TRBD1 (5 bases). V lost 2 bases and J lost 5, with 15 bases in between. Germline V CDR1 and CDR2: MNHNY, SVGAGI (reference sequence). The CDR3 spans 15 residues.

This chain uses TRBV28 with TRBJ2-7; 12 positions match TRBD2. J gave up 1 base and V 4 bases, and 8 bases lay outside the gene matches. Per germline, CDR1 MDHEN and CDR2 SYDVKM. This CDR3 contains 17 residues. The CDR3 nucleotides read TGTGCCAGCAGTTCCCCTAGCGGGAGGGTCCGGTCCTACGAGCAGTACTTC. It is translated as CASSSPSGRVRSYEQYF. Supplemented by reference TRBV28 and TRBJ2-7, the full variable domain reads DVKVTQSSRYLVKRTGEKVFLECVQDMDHENMFWYRQDPGLGLRLIYFSYDVKMKEKGDIPEGYSVSREKKERFSLILESASTNQTSMYLCASSSPSGRVRSYEQYFGPGTRLTVT.

Notes on this clone: Other nucleotide sequences from this sample produce the same CDR3. J is TRBJ2-3 and V is TRBV5-1; D uncertain. Trimming pared 0 bases from V and 4 bases from J, leaving 6 bases between. Germline-derived CDR1 and CDR2 are SGHRS and YFSETQ. This CDR3 is 13 amino acids long. In DNA, the CDR3 is TGCGCCAGCAGCTTGGTGCCTTCAGATACGCAGTATTTT. As protein: CASSLVPSDTQYF.

The V call is TRBV7-2, the J call TRBJ2-6; D gene uncertain. The V gene lost 8 bases and the J gene lost 6 bases, with 11 bases spanning the gap. Germline V gives CDR1 SGHTA, CDR2 FQGNSA. CDR3 length: 13 amino acids. Written as DNA, the CDR3 is TGTGCCAGCTCCCTATCGGCGGCCAACGTCCTGACTTTC. This gives the protein CASSLSAANVLTF.

In its sample, this clone was seen once. CDR3 protein: CASSPLMGTVLGEKLFF. The CDR3 DNA reads as TGTGCCAGCAGTCCACTAATGGGCACAGTCCTCGGAGAAAAACTGTTTTTT. This chain links TRBV25-1 with TRBJ1-4; D uncertain. The germline CDR1 and CDR2 sequences are MGHDK and SYGVNS. This CDR3 has 17 residues. V shed 5 bases and J shed 8 bases, with 24 bases lying between them.

The chain employs TRBV7-9 and TRBJ2-7, with 10 nucleotides matching TRBD1. V shed 5 bases, J shed 5 bases, and the junction held 6 bases outside the gene matches. Germline V gene data show CDR1 as SEHNR and CDR2 as FQNEAQ (reference sequence). The CDR3 has 14 amino acids. CDR3 sequence (DNA): TGTGCCAGCAGCCGGGGACAGGGGTTCGACGAGCAGTACTTC. This codes for CASSRGQGFDEQYF.

The rearrangement joins TRBV19 to TRBJ1-4, with 8 nucleotides matching TRBD1. V was clipped by 5 bases and J by 5 bases; unmatched bases: 7. Germline CDR1 is LNHDA and CDR2 is SQIVND (reference sequence). This CDR3 spans 15 amino acids. The CDR3 coding sequence is TGTGCCAGTAGTCCCGCGGGACAGGCAAATGAAAAACTGTTTTTT. Residues: CASSPAGQANEKLFF.

This CDR3 is CASSPWGGLNTEAFF. The CDR3 DNA reads as TGTGCCAGCAGCCCATGGGGAGGGCTGAACACTGAAGCTTTCTTT. The V gene is TRBV11-2, the J gene TRBJ1-1; D unresolved. In germline, CDR1 is SGHAT, CDR2 FQNNGV. The CDR3 covers 15 residues. V was clipped by 5 bases and J by 0 bases, with 13 bases between them.